A selection of T cell receptor beta chains follows, all from one sample in a study of regulatory T cells in long-lasting Graves disease. TCRdb redid the calling of the multiplex PCR reads with MiXCR, one entry per CDR3 protein. The table lists over 300,000 distinct CDR3 sequences, roughly a sixth of them singletons, with 20% to 25% in the top ten. Sequenced material: peripheral blood mononuclear cells (PBMCs), taken at new diagnosis, from a patient treated with antithyroid drugs. These receptors all come from a female donor with Graves disease. CDR3s include the opening cysteine and the closing phenylalanine or tryptophan. The D gene is left open where the match is weak. Some rows have no size entry. The others give once, few or many, or a class for an expanded clone.

>TRBV25-1|few|-|TRBJ1-2
TGTGCCAGCAGTGACCCGGGTCGAGCCGATGGCTACACCTTC
CASSDPGRADGYTF
>TRBV18|many|-|TRBJ1-5
TGTGCCAGCTCACCTGAAGTCAATAGCAATCAGCCCCAGCATTTT
CASSPEVNSNQPQHF
>TRBV7-3|many|-|TRBJ2-5
TGTGCCAGCAGCTTAAGGAGGGAGGATCAAGAGACCCAGTACTTC
CASSLRREDQETQYF
>TRBV4-3|few|TRBD1|TRBJ1-2
TGCGCCAGCAGCCCAAAAGTTGGGGGACAGGGCGTCCCCGGCTATGGCTACACCTTC
CASSPKVGGQGVPGYGYTF
>TRBV18|few|-|TRBJ1-5
TGTGCCAGCTCACGAGGTCATGCTAGCAATCAGCCCCAGCATTTT
CASSRGHASNQPQHF
>TRBV6-1|many|TRBD2|TRBJ2-1
TGTGCCAGCAGTCCACGCAATACAGCGGGGGCGAAGAATGAGCAGTTCTTC
CASSPRNTAGAKNEQFF
>TRBV11-3|many|TRBD2|TRBJ2-1
TGTGCCAGCAGCTTGGGGACTAGCGGGAGTCTGTCGGATGAGCAGTTCTTC
CASSLGTSGSLSDEQFF
>TRBV11-2|many|-|TRBJ1-4
TGTGCCAGCAGCCGCAGACGGGTCAATGAAAAACTGTTTTTT
CASSRRRVNEKLFF
>TRBV5-6|-|-|TRBJ2-1
TGTGCCAGCAGCTTTCTAACAGGGACCAGCTCCTACAATGAGCAGTTCTTC
CASSFLTGTSSYNEQFF
>TRBV5-6|-|-|TRBJ2-1
TGTGCCAGCAGCTCCCAAAGCGGGCAGTTCTTC
CASSSQSGQFF
>TRBV19|many|TRBD1|TRBJ1-5
TGTGCCAGCTCTCGAGGGGGCGGCGGCCAGCCCCAGCATTTT
CASSRGGGGQPQHF
>TRBV10-3|many|TRBD1|TRBJ1-2
TGTGCCATCACCTACGACAGGGGGACCTATGGCTACACCTTC
CAITYDRGTYGYTF
>TRBV12-3/TRBV12-4|-|TRBD1|TRBJ1-2
TGTGCCAGCAGTCAAGGACAGGGAGCTCTAGGCTACACCTTC
CASSQGQGALGYTF
>TRBV5-5|-|TRBD1|TRBJ2-7
TGTGCCAGCAGCGCAAAGGGACAGCCCTTCTCCTACGAGCAGTACTTC
CASSAKGQPFSYEQYF
>TRBV29-1|many|-|TRBJ2-1
TGCAGCGTTGAAGAAACAGGGACCCTCTCTGAGCAGTTCTTC
CSVEETGTLSEQFF
>TRBV28|many|-|TRBJ2-1
TGTGCCAGCAGTTTACCTGGGGGTCGGGTCGATGAGCAGTTCTTC
CASSLPGGRVDEQFF
>TRBV19|-|-|TRBJ2-3
TGTGGTCACAGGGAACATACGCAGTATTTT
CGHREHTQYF
>TRBV28|many|TRBD1|TRBJ1-1
TGTGCCAGCAGTTTAGCCGACAGGGAAGTGACTGAAGCTTTCTTT
CASSLADREVTEAFF
>TRBV24-1|many|-|TRBJ2-7
TGTGCCACCAGTGATTTTGCGTCCCAGCGACCTAAAATCAGCTCCTACGAGCAGTACTTC
CATSDFASQRPKISSYEQYF
>TRBV29-1|many|-|TRBJ1-1
TGCAGCGTTGAGAAGAGGCAGAGGGGCTCGGAAGCTTTCTTT
CSVEKRQRGSEAFF
>TRBV20-1|-|TRBD2|TRBJ2-5
TGCAGTGCCCACTACGCTGGACTAGCGGGAGTAGGGACGCAAGAGACCCAGTACTTC
CSAHYAGLAGVGTQETQYF
>TRBV7-9|many|TRBD1|TRBJ2-1
TGTGCCAGCAGCTCGACAGGGCCCCTCCGTATATACAATGAGCAGTTCTTC
CASSSTGPLRIYNEQFF